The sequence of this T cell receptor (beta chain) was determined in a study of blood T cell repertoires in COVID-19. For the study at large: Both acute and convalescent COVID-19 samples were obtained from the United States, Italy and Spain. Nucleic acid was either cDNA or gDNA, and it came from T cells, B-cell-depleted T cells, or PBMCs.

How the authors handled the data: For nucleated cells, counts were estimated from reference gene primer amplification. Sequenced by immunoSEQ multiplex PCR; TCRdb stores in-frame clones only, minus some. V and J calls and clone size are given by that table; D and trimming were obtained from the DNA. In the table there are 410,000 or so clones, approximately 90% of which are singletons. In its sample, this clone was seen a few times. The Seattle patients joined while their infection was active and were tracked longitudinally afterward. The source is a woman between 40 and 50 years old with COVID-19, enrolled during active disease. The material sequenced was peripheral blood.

The DNA of the CDR3 is TGCGCCAGCAGCTTGGCCGGGGAGACCCAGTACTTC. It encodes CASSLAGETQYF. V is TRBV5-1 and J is TRBJ2-5; D is undetermined. Germline CDR1 is SGHRS and CDR2 is YFSETQ. V lost 0 bases and J 5 bases, leaving 5 bases between the germline ends. This CDR3 region has 12 residues.